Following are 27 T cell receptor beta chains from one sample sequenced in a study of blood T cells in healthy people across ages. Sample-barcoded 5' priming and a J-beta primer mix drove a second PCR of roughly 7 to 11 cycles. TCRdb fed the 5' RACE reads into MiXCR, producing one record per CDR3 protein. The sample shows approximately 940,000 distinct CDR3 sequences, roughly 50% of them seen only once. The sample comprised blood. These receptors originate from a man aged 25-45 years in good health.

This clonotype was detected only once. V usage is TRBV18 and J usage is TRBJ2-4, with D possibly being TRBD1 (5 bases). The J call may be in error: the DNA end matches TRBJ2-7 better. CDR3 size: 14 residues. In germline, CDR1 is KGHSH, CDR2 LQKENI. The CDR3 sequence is CASSPIPGSYEQYF. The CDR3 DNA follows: TGTGCCAGCTCACCAATCCCAGGGTCCTACGAGCAGTACTTC.

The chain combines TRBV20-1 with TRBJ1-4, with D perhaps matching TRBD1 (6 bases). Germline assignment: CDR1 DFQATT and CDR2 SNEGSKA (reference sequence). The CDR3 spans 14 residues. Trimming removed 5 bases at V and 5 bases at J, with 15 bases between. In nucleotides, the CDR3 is TGCAGTGCTCTATACCGGACAGTCAATGAAAAACTGTTTTTT. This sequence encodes CSALYRTVNEKLFF.

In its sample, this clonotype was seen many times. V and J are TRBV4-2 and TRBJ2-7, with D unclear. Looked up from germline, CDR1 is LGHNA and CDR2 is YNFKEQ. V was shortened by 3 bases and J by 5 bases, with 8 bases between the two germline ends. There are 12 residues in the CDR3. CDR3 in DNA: TGTGCCAGCAGCCACTCGAGCGACGAGCAGTACTTC. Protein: CASSHSSDEQYF.

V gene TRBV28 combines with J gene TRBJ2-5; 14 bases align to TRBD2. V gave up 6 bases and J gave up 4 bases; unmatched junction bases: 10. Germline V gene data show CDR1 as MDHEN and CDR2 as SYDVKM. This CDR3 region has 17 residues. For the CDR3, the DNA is TGTGCCAGCAGCTTCGGACTAGCGGGGGGAGACGGAGAGACCCAGTACTTC. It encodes CASSFGLAGGDGETQYF.

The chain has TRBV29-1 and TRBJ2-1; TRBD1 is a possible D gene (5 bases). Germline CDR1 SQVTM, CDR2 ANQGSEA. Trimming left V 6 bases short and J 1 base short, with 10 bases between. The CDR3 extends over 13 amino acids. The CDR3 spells CSVVTDSYNEQFF. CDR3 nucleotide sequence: TGCAGCGTAGTGACAGATTCCTACAATGAGCAGTTCTTC.

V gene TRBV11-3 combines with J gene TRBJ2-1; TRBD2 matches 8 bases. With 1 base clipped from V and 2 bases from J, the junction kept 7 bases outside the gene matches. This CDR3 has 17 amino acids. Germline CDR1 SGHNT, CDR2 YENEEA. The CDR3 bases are TGTGCCAGCAGCTTAGGGTCACAGCGGGGGCCCTACAATGAGCAGTTCTTC. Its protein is CASSLGSQRGPYNEQFF.

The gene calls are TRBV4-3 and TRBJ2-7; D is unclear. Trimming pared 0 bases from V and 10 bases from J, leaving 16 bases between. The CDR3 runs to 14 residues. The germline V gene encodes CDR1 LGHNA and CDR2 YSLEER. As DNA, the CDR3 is TGCGCCAGCAGCCAAGACAAACTAAAGAGACCCCAGTACTTC. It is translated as CASSQDKLKRPQYF.

The CDR3 protein is CASAPRRPSNEKLFF. In DNA, the CDR3 is TGTGCCAGCGCACCAAGGAGGCCCAGTAATGAAAAACTGTTTTTT. The V call is TRBV7-4, the J call TRBJ1-4, with unresolved D. Germline V lookup: CDR1 SGHVT, CDR2 SQSDAQ. The CDR3 runs 15 residues. Trimming took 8 bases from V and 4 from J, leaving 17 bases between them. The variable domain in full, completed from reference TRBV7-4 and TRBJ1-4, reads GAGVSQSPRYKVAKRGRDVALRCDSISGHVTLYWYRQTLGQGSEVLTYSQSDAQRDKSGRPSGRFSAERPERSVSTLKIQRTEQGDSAVYLCASAPRRPSNEKLFFGSGTQLSVL.

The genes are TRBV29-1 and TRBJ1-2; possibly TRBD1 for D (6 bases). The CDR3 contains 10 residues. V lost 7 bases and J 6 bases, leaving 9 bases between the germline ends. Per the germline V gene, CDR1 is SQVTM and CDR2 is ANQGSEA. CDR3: CSDRQDGYTF. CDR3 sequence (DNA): TGCAGCGACCGACAGGATGGCTACACCTTC.

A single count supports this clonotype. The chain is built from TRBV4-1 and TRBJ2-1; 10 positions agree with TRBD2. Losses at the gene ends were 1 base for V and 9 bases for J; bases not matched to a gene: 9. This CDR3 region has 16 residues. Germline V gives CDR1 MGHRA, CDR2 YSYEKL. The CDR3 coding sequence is TGCGCCAGCAGCCAAGCATCAAGCGGGGGGGCGGTTGAGCAGTTCTTC. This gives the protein CASSQASSGGAVEQFF.

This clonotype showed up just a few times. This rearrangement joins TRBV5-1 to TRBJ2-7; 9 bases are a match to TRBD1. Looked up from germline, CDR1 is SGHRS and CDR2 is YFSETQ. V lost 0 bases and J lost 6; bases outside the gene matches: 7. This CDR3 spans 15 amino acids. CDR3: CASSLGGQGLAEQYF. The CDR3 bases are TGCGCCAGCAGCTTGGGGGGACAGGGCCTTGCCGAGCAGTACTTC.

CDR3 in DNA: TGTGCCAGCACCCAGGGCGGGTCTAGCACAGATACGCAGTATTTT. Translation gives CASTQGGSSTDTQYF. V gene TRBV6-5 combines with J gene TRBJ2-3; D tentatively reads TRBD1 or TRBD2 (5 bases each). V was clipped by 7 bases and J by 0 bases, with 14 bases between them. CDR1 is MNHEY, CDR2 SVGAGI, per germline. The length of the CDR3 is 15 residues.

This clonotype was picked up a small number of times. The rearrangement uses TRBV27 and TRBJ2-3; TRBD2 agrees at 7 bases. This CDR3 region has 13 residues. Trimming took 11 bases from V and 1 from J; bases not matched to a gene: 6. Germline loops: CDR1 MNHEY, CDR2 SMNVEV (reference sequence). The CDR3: CASGLAGTDTQYF. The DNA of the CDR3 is TGTGCCTCGGGGCTAGCGGGCACAGATACGCAGTATTTT.

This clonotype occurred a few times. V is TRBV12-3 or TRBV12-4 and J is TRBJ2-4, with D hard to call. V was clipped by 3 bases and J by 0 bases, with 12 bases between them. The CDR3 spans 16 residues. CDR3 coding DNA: TGTGCCAGCAGTTTTGTGACACTCCTAGCCAAAAACATTCAGTACTTC. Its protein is CASSFVTLLAKNIQYF.

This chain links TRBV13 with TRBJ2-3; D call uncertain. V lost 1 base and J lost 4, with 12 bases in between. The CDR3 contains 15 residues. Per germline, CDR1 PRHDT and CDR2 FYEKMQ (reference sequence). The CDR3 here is CASSLERQDADTQYF. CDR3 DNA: TGTGCCAGCAGCTTAGAAAGGCAGGACGCAGATACGCAGTATTTT.

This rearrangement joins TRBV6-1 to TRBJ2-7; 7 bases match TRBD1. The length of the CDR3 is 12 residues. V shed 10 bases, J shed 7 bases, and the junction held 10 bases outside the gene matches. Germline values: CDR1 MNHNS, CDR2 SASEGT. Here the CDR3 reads CAIQGPPTEQYF. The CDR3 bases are TGTGCCATACAGGGGCCACCTACGGAGCAGTACTTC.

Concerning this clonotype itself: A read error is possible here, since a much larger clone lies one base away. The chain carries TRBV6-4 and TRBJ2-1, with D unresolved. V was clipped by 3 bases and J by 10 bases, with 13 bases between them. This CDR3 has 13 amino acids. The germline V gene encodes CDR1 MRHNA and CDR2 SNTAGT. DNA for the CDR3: TGTGCCAGCAGTGAGGGGAACGGAGCAGAGCAGTTCTTC. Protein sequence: CASSEGNGAEQFF.

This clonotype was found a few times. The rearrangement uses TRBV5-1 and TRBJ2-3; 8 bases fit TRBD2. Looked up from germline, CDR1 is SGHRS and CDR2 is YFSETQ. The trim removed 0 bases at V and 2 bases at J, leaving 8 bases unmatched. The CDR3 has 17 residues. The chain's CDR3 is CASSLVPAGASTDTQYF. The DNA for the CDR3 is TGCGCCAGCAGCTTGGTACCAGCGGGGGCCTCCACAGATACGCAGTATTTT.

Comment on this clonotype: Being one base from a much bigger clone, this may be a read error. CDR3 loop: CASSLRQPNYGYTF. CDR3 DNA sequence: TGTGCCAGCAGCTTAAGACAGCCTAACTATGGCTACACCTTC. The gene calls are TRBV7-2 and TRBJ1-2; tentative D call: TRBD1 (5 bases). V was trimmed by 2 bases and J by 0 bases, leaving 7 bases between them. The CDR3 consists of 14 residues. CDR1 and CDR2 from the germline V gene are SGHTA and FQGNSA.

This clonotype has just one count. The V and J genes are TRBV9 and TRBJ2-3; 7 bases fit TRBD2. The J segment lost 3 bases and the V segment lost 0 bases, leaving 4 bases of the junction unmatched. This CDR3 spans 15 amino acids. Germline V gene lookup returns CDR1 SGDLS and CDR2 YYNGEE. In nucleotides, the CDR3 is TGTGCCAGCAGCGTAGGAGGCGGGGGAACAGATACGCAGTATTTT. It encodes CASSVGGGGTDTQYF.

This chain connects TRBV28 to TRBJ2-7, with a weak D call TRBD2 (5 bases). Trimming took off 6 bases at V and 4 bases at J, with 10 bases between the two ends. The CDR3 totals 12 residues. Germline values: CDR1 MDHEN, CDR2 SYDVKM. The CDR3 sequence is CASSTRVYEQYF. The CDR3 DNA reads TGTGCCAGCAGCACGCGGGTTTACGAGCAGTACTTC.

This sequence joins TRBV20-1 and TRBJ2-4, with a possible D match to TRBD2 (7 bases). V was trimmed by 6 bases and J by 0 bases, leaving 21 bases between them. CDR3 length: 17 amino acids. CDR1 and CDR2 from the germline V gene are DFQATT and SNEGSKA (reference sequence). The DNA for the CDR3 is TGCAGTGCCGGAGGGGGGGCTCGGGGAATAGCCAAAAACATTCAGTACTTC. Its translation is CSAGGGARGIAKNIQYF.

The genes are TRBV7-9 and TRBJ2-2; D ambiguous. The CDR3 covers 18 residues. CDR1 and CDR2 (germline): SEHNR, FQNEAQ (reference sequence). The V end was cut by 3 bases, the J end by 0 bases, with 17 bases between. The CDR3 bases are TGTGCCAGCAGCTTTCTCTCAGGCCTGCTATCGAACACCGGGGAGCTGTTTTTT. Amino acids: CASSFLSGLLSNTGELFF.

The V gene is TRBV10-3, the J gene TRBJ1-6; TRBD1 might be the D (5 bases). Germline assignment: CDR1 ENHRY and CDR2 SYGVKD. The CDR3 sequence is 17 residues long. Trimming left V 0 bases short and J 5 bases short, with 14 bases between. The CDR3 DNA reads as TGTGCCATCAGTGAGTCGAGACAGTCAGCAAATAATTCACCCCTCCACTTT. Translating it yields CAISESRQSANNSPLHF.

CDR3 in DNA: TGCAGTGCTAGAAGGCTAGCGGGGGGCCCTAGCACAGATACGCAGTATTTT. Encoded protein: CSARRLAGGPSTDTQYF. The V gene is TRBV20-1, the J gene TRBJ2-3; TRBD2 aligns across 11 bases. Trimming removed 2 bases from V and 0 bases from J; junction bases left unmatched: 7. The CDR3 contains 17 residues. CDR1 DFQATT and CDR2 SNEGSKA come from the germline V gene (reference sequence).

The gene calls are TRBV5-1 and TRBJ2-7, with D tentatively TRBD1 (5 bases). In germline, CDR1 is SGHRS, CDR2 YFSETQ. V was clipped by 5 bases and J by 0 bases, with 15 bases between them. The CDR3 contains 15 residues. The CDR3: CASRPVGVSSYEQYF. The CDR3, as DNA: TGCGCCAGCAGGCCCGTAGGGGTTTCCTCCTACGAGCAGTACTTC.

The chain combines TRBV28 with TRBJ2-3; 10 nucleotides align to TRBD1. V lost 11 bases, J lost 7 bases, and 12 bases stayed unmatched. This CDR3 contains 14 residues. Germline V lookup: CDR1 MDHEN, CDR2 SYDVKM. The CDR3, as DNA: TGTGCCGCAAAGGGGCGGACAGGGGGATATACGCAGTATTTT. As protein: CAAKGRTGGYTQYF.